The clone carrying this TCR beta chain was counted at least ten times. Its antigen is not known. V was clipped by 5 bases and J by 2 bases; unmatched bases: 7. The CDR3 length is 16 residues. CDR1 is SGHNT, CDR2 YENEEA, per germline. TCRdb recomputed calls from the RACE reads with MiXCR, one row per CDR3 protein. The table shows around 42,000 distinct CDR3 sequences, with 3% to 4% occurring only once. The time point: patch test 2, 6 weeks after DPC sensitization. Treatment specified: therapeutic diphenylcyclopropenone sensitization with weekly scalp DPC. Unfractionated whole blood served as the source for total RNA extraction. The sample comes from a study of human T cells and chemical hapten exposure. Background on the study: Alopecia universalis, totalis or areata was present in patients who were mostly female.

Study results and caveats: TCRs above 1 in 1000 frequency stayed constant with DPC sensitization.

The origin of this receptor is a middle-aged man with alopecia areata. Some clones in this sample may be carry-over from other donors' samples. The chain couples TRBV11-3 to TRBJ2-2, with 8 nucleotides matching TRBD1. Material: whole blood, obtained in connection with sensitization to the hapten diphenylcyclopropenone (DPC). The CDR3 DNA reads as TGTGCCAGCAGCCCCGGACAGGGCGAAAACACCGGGGAGCTGTTTTTT. Translated, it gives CASSPGQGENTGELFF.